These 27 T cell receptor beta chains share one sample of origin, sequenced in a study of T cell responses to AZD1222 COVID-19 vaccine. Assay used: immunoSEQ multiplex PCR; TCRdb lists only in-frame clones, some missing. Among some 170,000 clones listed, around 94% were seen once. The sequencing here drew on peripheral blood, taken on day 0 of AZD1222 vaccination. These receptor sequences come from an adult in good health.

V and J are TRBV24-1 and TRBJ2-3; D gene unclear. V was pared by 5 bases and J by 2 bases, with 10 bases between. The CDR3 has 14 residues. CDR1 KGHDR and CDR2 SFDVKD come from the germline V gene. This chain's CDR3 is CATSAGSPTDTQYF. CDR3 DNA sequence: TGTGCCACCAGTGCAGGCAGTCCCACAGATACGCAGTATTTT.

The chain recombines TRBV5-6 with TRBJ2-3; 8 bases fit TRBD2. V trimming: 0 bases; J trimming: 2 bases; junction bases outside the gene matches: 5. CDR3 length: 16 residues. CDR1 is SGHDT and CDR2 is YYEEEE in the germline V gene. DNA of the CDR3: TGTGCCAGCAGCTTGGTCTTAGCGGGATCCACAGATACGCAGTATTTT. Its protein is CASSLVLAGSTDTQYF.

The chain is built from TRBV19 and TRBJ2-1; 9 nucleotides match TRBD1. Germline trimming cut 5 bases from V and 3 bases from J; bases unmatched to any gene: 5. The V gene's germline CDR1 is LNHDA and CDR2 SQIVND (reference sequence). There are 15 residues in the CDR3. CDR3 loop: CASSFPGQGYNEQFF. The CDR3 coding sequence is TGTGCCAGTAGTTTCCCGGGACAGGGCTACAATGAGCAGTTCTTC.

This chain connects TRBV14 to TRBJ1-2; 7 bases align to TRBD1. The CDR3 extends over 13 amino acids. Germline V gives CDR1 SGHDN, CDR2 FVKESK. V gave up 4 bases and J gave up 9 bases; unmatched junction bases: 8. The CDR3 loop reads CASSRRDSESYTF. DNA for the CDR3: TGTGCCAGCAGCCGACGGGACAGTGAAAGCTACACCTTC.

V is TRBV19 and J is TRBJ2-1; D perhaps matches TRBD2 (6 bases). CDR1 is LNHDA and CDR2 is SQIVND in the germline V gene (reference sequence). The V and J ends lost 6 bases and 7 bases respectively, with 10 bases between them. The CDR3 loop spans 12 amino acids. The CDR3 here is CASRGSGNEQFF. CDR3 in DNA: TGTGCCAGTAGGGGAAGCGGGAATGAGCAGTTCTTC.

The rearrangement uses TRBV13 and TRBJ2-5; 7 bases agree with TRBD1. Germline trimming cut 5 bases from V and 1 base from J; bases unmatched to any gene: 4. Germline assignment: CDR1 PRHDT and CDR2 FYEKMQ (reference sequence). The CDR3 is 14 residues long. The CDR3 is CASSVRDSQETQYF. In nucleotides, the CDR3 is TGTGCCAGCAGCGTCCGGGACAGCCAAGAGACCCAGTACTTC.

V gene TRBV27 combines with J gene TRBJ2-3; D is possibly TRBD2 (6 bases). The V end was cut by 5 bases, the J end by 2 bases, with 14 bases between. Germline values: CDR1 MNHEY, CDR2 SMNVEV (reference sequence). The CDR3 is 15 amino acids. The CDR3 sequence: CASSLTGAPTDTQYF. The CDR3 region has the DNA TGTGCCAGCAGTCTCACGGGAGCCCCCACAGATACGCAGTATTTT.

V and J are TRBV5-4 and TRBJ1-2; TRBD1 might be the D (5 bases). V lost 0 bases to trimming and J lost 2 bases, with 8 bases between them. The CDR3 has 14 amino acids. The germline V gene has CDR1 SGHNT and CDR2 YYREEE (reference sequence). The CDR3 region is CASSLEGKNYGYTF. In DNA, the CDR3 is TGTGCCAGCAGCTTGGAGGGGAAGAACTATGGCTACACCTTC.

This clone was counted a single time. This chain uses TRBV27 with TRBJ2-1; D possibly corresponds to TRBD2 (6 bases). Trimming left V 2 bases short and J 2 bases short, with 10 bases between. CDR1 is MNHEY, CDR2 SMNVEV, per germline (reference sequence). There are 15 residues in the CDR3. CDR3 coding DNA: TGTGCCAGCAGTTTAGCGGGACCTACCTACAATGAGCAGTTCTTC. It specifies CASSLAGPTYNEQFF.

The chain joins TRBV5-1 to TRBJ1-1; a weak D match, TRBD1 (6 bases). V lost 1 base to trimming and J lost 7 bases, with 11 bases between them. The CDR3 is 13 residues long. Germline lookup yields CDR1 SGHRS and CDR2 YFSETQ. In DNA, the CDR3 is TGCGCCAGCAGCTTGACAGGGAGGGATGAAGCTTTCTTT. The encoded protein is CASSLTGRDEAFF. Variable domain in full (rest from reference TRBV5-1 and TRBJ1-1): KAGVTQTPRYLIKTRGQQVTLSCSPISGHRSVSWYQQTPGQGLQFLFEYFSETQRNKGNFPGRFSGRQFSNSRSEMNVSTLELGDSALYLCASSLTGRDEAFFGQGTRLTVV.

The chain links TRBV5-6 to TRBJ2-2; a possible D gene is TRBD2 (6 bases). CDR1 is SGHDT, CDR2 YYEEEE, per germline. The CDR3 sequence is 19 residues long. V was shortened by 1 base and J by 6 bases, with 25 bases between the two germline ends. The CDR3 protein is CASSLRALGAGPMAGELFF. For the CDR3, the DNA is TGTGCCAGCAGCTTGCGGGCCTTAGGGGCGGGACCGATGGCCGGGGAGCTGTTTTTT.

V and J are TRBV14 and TRBJ1-2; perhaps TRBD1 as D (6 bases). There are 12 residues in the CDR3. The V end lost 10 bases, the J end lost 4 bases, and 13 bases lay between the germline ends. Germline V lookup: CDR1 SGHDN, CDR2 FVKESK. CDR3 nucleotide sequence: TGTGCCACCCGTAAGGGGGGCTATGGCTACACCTTC. Protein: CATRKGGYGYTF.

V usage is TRBV28 and J usage is TRBJ2-1, with 9 positions matching TRBD1. Germline-derived CDR1 and CDR2 are MDHEN and SYDVKM. The CDR3 is 14 amino acids. The ends lost 5 bases at V and 3 bases at J; junction bases unmatched: 2. The CDR3 spells CASSPGQGYNEQFF. The CDR3 DNA sequence: TGTGCCAGCAGTCCGGGACAGGGCTACAATGAGCAGTTCTTC.

The CDR3 DNA reads TGCGCCAGCAGCCAAGGACAGGGGGCCACTGAAGCTTTCTTT. Residues: CASSQGQGATEAFF. The chain links TRBV4-1 to TRBJ1-1; 10 nucleotides match TRBD1. From germline, CDR1 is MGHRA and CDR2 YSYEKL. The CDR3 covers 14 residues. V shed 1 base and J 4 bases; nucleotides not matched to a gene: 0.

The rearrangement links TRBV12-3 or TRBV12-4 to TRBJ1-1; D uncertain. Trimming stripped 5 bases from V and 7 bases from J, with 11 bases between. This CDR3 is 12 amino acids long. CDR3: CASSPKGYEAFF. In nucleotides, the CDR3 is TGTGCCAGCAGTCCAAAGGGATATGAAGCTTTCTTT.

V gene TRBV10-3 combines with J gene TRBJ2-3; D is uncertain. Germline assignment: CDR1 ENHRY and CDR2 SYGVKD. This CDR3 is built from 15 residues. Trimming stripped 2 bases from V and 3 bases from J, with 12 bases between. The CDR3 is CAISEGPPRTDTQYF. CDR3 coding DNA: TGTGCCATCAGTGAGGGCCCCCCCAGGACAGATACGCAGTATTTT.

The J gene is TRBJ2-2, the V gene TRBV10-2; a weak D match, TRBD1 (7 bases). The CDR3 contains 15 residues. CDR1 WSHSY and CDR2 SAAADI come from the germline V gene. V shed 4 bases and J shed 3 bases, with 12 bases lying between them. In DNA form, the CDR3 reads TGCGCCAGCAGTGCCGGAGGGACAGACACCGGGGAGCTGTTTTTT. Amino acid sequence: CASSAGGTDTGELFF.

The CDR3 DNA reads as TGCAGCGTCTTACAGGGGGCGCGTGGCTACACCTTC. Its translation is CSVLQGARGYTF. J is TRBJ1-2 and V is TRBV29-1; 9 bases are a match to TRBD1. The ends lost 6 bases at V and 7 bases at J; junction bases unmatched: 6. Germline V gives CDR1 SQVTM, CDR2 ANQGSEA. The CDR3 is 12 residues long.

The J gene is TRBJ1-2, the V gene TRBV12-3 or TRBV12-4; weak D call: TRBD1 (6 bases). The CDR3 covers 13 residues. The ends were cut back, 4 bases at V and 4 bases at J, with 10 bases in the middle. The CDR3 is CASSWDTFYGYTF. The CDR3 nucleotides are TGTGCCAGCAGTTGGGACACCTTCTATGGCTACACCTTC.

V gene TRBV10-3 combines with J gene TRBJ1-5; D may be TRBD1 (6 bases). CDR1 and CDR2 from the germline V gene are ENHRY and SYGVKD. This CDR3 has 14 residues. V lost 6 bases and J 1 base, leaving 10 bases between the germline ends. CDR3 nucleotide sequence: TGTGCCATCAGCGCCACAGGGAGCAATCAGCCCCAGCATTTT. Protein sequence: CAISATGSNQPQHF.

The chain links TRBV4-2 to TRBJ2-3; 10 positions match TRBD1. J gave up 4 bases and V 0 bases, and 1 base lay outside the gene matches. Per germline, CDR1 LGHNA and CDR2 YNFKEQ. The CDR3 runs to 15 residues. CDR3 in DNA: TGTGCCAGCAGCCAAGAAGGACAGGGGGCAGATACGCAGTATTTT. Its protein is CASSQEGQGADTQYF.

The V and J genes are TRBV5-1 and TRBJ2-2; D may be TRBD1 (6 bases). Germline values: CDR1 SGHRS, CDR2 YFSETQ. This CDR3 has 15 amino acids. Trimming shortened V by 4 bases and J by 7 bases, and 17 bases separated the two germline ends. CDR3 DNA: TGCGCCAGCAGCCCCCCAACAGGGCTTGGCGGGGAGCTGTTTTTT. Amino acids: CASSPPTGLGGELFF.

The chain recombines TRBV18 with TRBJ1-5, with no clear D. CDR3 length: 14 residues. Trimming cost V 3 bases and J 3 bases, with 9 bases left between them. CDR1 is KGHSH and CDR2 is LQKENI in the germline V gene. In DNA form, the CDR3 reads TGTGCCAGCTCACCTGGCAGCTACAATCAGCCCCAGCATTTT. Translation gives CASSPGSYNQPQHF.

This rearrangement joins TRBV30 to TRBJ2-2, with 10 bases matching TRBD1. CDR3 length: 14 amino acids. Germline values: CDR1 GTSNPN, CDR2 SVGIG (reference sequence). The ends lost 7 bases at V and 6 bases at J; junction bases unmatched: 8. CDR3 coding DNA: TGTGCCTTCGGGGGGACAGGGGTCCCCGGGGAGCTGTTTTTT. Residues: CAFGGTGVPGELFF.

V gene TRBV6-5 combines with J gene TRBJ2-1; TRBD2 aligns across 7 bases. Germline V CDR1 and CDR2: MNHEY, SVGAGI. This CDR3 has 13 amino acids. With V trimmed by 5 bases and J by 5 bases, 3 bases remained unmatched. The CDR3 sequence is CASSKRGDNEQFF. Written as DNA, the CDR3 is TGTGCCAGCAGTAAGCGGGGCGACAATGAGCAGTTCTTC.

This chain connects TRBV10-2 to TRBJ2-7; D not resolved. This CDR3 is built from 12 residues. V was clipped by 9 bases and J by 1 base, with 10 bases between them. CDR1 and CDR2 from the germline V gene are WSHSY and SAAADI. CDR3 amino acids: CASNNRSYEQYF. As DNA, the CDR3 is TGCGCCAGTAACAACCGATCCTACGAGCAGTACTTC.

The genes are TRBV7-2 and TRBJ1-5, with TRBD1 as a possible D gene (5 bases). The V end lost 1 base, the J end lost 3 bases, and 13 bases lay between the germline ends. Germline CDR1 is SGHTA and CDR2 is FQGNSA. The length of the CDR3 is 16 residues. The CDR3 coding sequence is TGTGCCAGCAGCTTAGTCAAGGGGCTTATCAATCAGCCCCAGCATTTT. The encoded protein is CASSLVKGLINQPQHF. The full variable domain, rest sourced from reference TRBV7-2 and TRBJ1-5, is GAGVSQSPSNKVTEKGKDVELRCDPISGHTALYWYRQSLGQGLEFLIYFQGNSAPDKSGLPSDRFSAERTGGSVSTLTIQRTQQEDSAVYLCASSLVKGLINQPQHFGDGTRLSIL.